The 25 T cell receptor beta chains below all came from one sample that was sequenced in a study of shared clonotypes between healthy human individuals (dated by TCRdb to 2018 to 2021). The protocol used for the library was the immunoSEQ multiplex PCR assay. The source is immuneACCESS, and TCRdb retained only in-frame sequences with V and J called. Part of the clones is not carried over; for the studies checked, unresolved V genes explain less than half of this, and the remainder is unexplained. The sample yields roughly 500,000 clones; about 76% were counted once. The ten largest clones add up to roughly an eighth of the sample. The specimen was PBMCs. The receptors derive from a woman aged 40-49 years in good health. Some clones in this sample may be carry-over from other donors' samples.

The V call is TRBV28, the J call TRBJ2-7; TRBD2 aligns across 9 bases. The CDR3 runs 16 residues. V shed 3 bases and J 2 bases; nucleotides not matched to a gene: 8. Germline values: CDR1 MDHEN, CDR2 SYDVKM. The DNA for the CDR3 is TGTGCCAGCAGTTTTCCACTTAGCGGGGGTGCCTACGAGCAGTACTTC. Translating it yields CASSFPLSGGAYEQYF.

The sample holds a few counts of this clone. This sequence joins TRBV7-9 and TRBJ2-7; TRBD2 agrees at 12 bases. J gave up 4 bases and V 2 bases, and 0 bases lay outside the gene matches. The germline gives CDR1 SEHNR, CDR2 FQNEAQ (reference sequence). This CDR3 is 14 amino acids long. CDR3 nucleotide sequence: TGTGCCAGCAGCTTACTAGCGGGAGGGTACGAGCAGTACTTC. Amino acid sequence: CASSLLAGGYEQYF. The whole variable domain, remainder taken from reference TRBV7-9 and TRBJ2-7, is DTGVSQNPRHKITKRGQNVTFRCDPISEHNRLYWYRQTLGQGPEFLTYFQNEAQLEKSRLLSDRFSAERPKGSFSTLEIQRTEQGDSAMYLCASSLLAGGYEQYFGPGTRLTVT.

The V and J genes are TRBV7-8 and TRBJ1-3, with D possibly matching TRBD1 (5 bases). The CDR3 is 14 residues long. V was pared by 2 bases and J by 6 bases, with 11 bases between. CDR1 is SGHVS, CDR2 FQNEAQ, per germline. Here the CDR3 DNA reads TGTGCCAGCAGCTTACCGGGGGGACCAAACACCATATATTTT. It translates to CASSLPGGPNTIYF. The full variable domain, in which reference TRBV7-8 and TRBJ1-3 provide the parts outside the CDR3, is GAGVSQSPRYKVAKRGQDVALRCDPISGHVSLFWYQQALGQGPEFLTYFQNEAQLDKSGLPSDRFFAERPEGSVSTLKIQRTQQEDSAVYLCASSLPGGPNTIYFGEGSWLTVV.

J is TRBJ2-1 and V is TRBV4-2, with 8 bases identical to TRBD2. Germline lookup yields CDR1 LGHNA and CDR2 YNFKEQ. V was clipped by 4 bases and J by 9 bases; unmatched bases: 8. This CDR3 has 14 amino acids. CDR3 loop: CASSPGLDGTEQFF. The CDR3 DNA reads TGTGCCAGCAGCCCGGGACTAGACGGTACTGAGCAGTTCTTC.

V usage is TRBV7-2 and J usage is TRBJ2-7, with D perhaps TRBD1 (5 bases). The CDR3 sequence is 15 residues long. In germline, CDR1 is SGHTA, CDR2 FQGNSA. V was cut by 1 base and J by 3 bases, with 13 bases left in between. The CDR3, as DNA: TGTGCCAGCAGCTTAGATTATGACAGCTTCTACGAGCAGTACTTC. This sequence encodes CASSLDYDSFYEQYF.

V is TRBV5-4 and J is TRBJ2-6; no clear D gene. Germline V lookup: CDR1 SGHNT, CDR2 YYREEE (reference sequence). This CDR3 has 16 residues. The germline V and J ends were trimmed by 4 bases and 0 bases, with 11 bases remaining between them. The chain's CDR3 is CASSPESNSGANVLTF. The DNA for the CDR3 is TGTGCCAGCAGCCCGGAAAGCAACTCTGGGGCCAACGTCCTGACTTTC.

This rearrangement joins TRBV6-1 to TRBJ2-5, with D possibly matching TRBD1 (6 bases). Between the trimmed V and J ends, which lost 3 bases and 11 bases, there was a span of 22 bases. The CDR3 has 15 amino acids. Per germline, CDR1 MNHNS and CDR2 SASEGT. The CDR3 is CASSEGAGDGGEQYF. As DNA, the CDR3 is TGTGCCAGCAGTGAGGGGGCAGGGGATGGGGGTGAGCAGTACTTC.

The chain uses TRBV18 and TRBJ2-2; possible D gene TRBD1, 5 bases. Trimming took 5 bases from V and 1 from J, leaving 11 bases between them. The CDR3 spans 15 residues. Per the germline V gene, CDR1 is KGHSH and CDR2 is LQKENI. The chain's CDR3 is CASSFLQVNTGELFF. For the CDR3, the DNA is TGTGCCAGCTCATTCCTACAGGTGAACACCGGGGAGCTGTTTTTT.

The rearrangement joins TRBV28 to TRBJ2-6; D remains ambiguous. Trimming took 3 bases from V and 0 from J, leaving 6 bases between them. From germline, CDR1 is MDHEN and CDR2 SYDVKM. The CDR3 consists of 15 residues. The CDR3 region has the DNA TGTGCCAGCAGTTTCGATGTCTCTGGGGCCAACGTCCTGACTTTC. It translates to CASSFDVSGANVLTF. Looking up the rest from reference TRBV28 and TRBJ2-6 gives the full variable domain: DVKVTQSSRYLVKRTGEKVFLECVQDMDHENMFWYRQDPGLGLRLIYFSYDVKMKEKGDIPEGYSVSREKKERFSLILESASTNQTSMYLCASSFDVSGANVLTFGAGSRLTVL.

V usage is TRBV19 and J usage is TRBJ2-7; 8 bases line up with TRBD1. V was clipped by 4 bases and J by 4 bases; unmatched bases: 6. The CDR3 extends over 14 amino acids. Per germline, CDR1 LNHDA and CDR2 SQIVND (reference sequence). CDR3 amino acids: CASSNRGSDYEQYF. In nucleotides, the CDR3 is TGTGCCAGTAGTAACAGGGGGTCCGATTACGAGCAGTACTTC.

The V gene is TRBV28, the J gene TRBJ2-3; D ambiguous. This CDR3 spans 13 amino acids. V shed 7 bases and J shed 2 bases, with 10 bases lying between them. Per germline, CDR1 MDHEN and CDR2 SYDVKM. The CDR3 nucleotides read TGTGCCAGCATCGGCCAGGACACAGATACGCAGTATTTT. It translates to CASIGQDTDTQYF.

V and J are TRBV18 and TRBJ2-3, with D possibly matching TRBD1 (6 bases). The length of the CDR3 is 15 residues. Germline V gene data show CDR1 as KGHSH and CDR2 as LQKENI. The V end was cut by 0 bases, the J end by 4 bases, with 11 bases between. CDR3 loop: CASSPPSGAADTQYF. DNA for the CDR3: TGTGCCAGCTCACCACCCTCAGGGGCAGCAGATACGCAGTATTTT. The full variable domain, in which reference TRBV18 and TRBJ2-3 provide the parts outside the CDR3, is NAGVMQNPRHLVRRRGQEARLRCSPMKGHSHVYWYRQLPEEGLKFMVYLQKENIIDESGMPKERFSAEFPKEGPSILRIQQVVRGDSAAYFCASSPPSGAADTQYFGPGTRLTVL.

This clone is a singleton in its sample. This chain joins TRBV21-1 and TRBJ2-1. TRBV21-1 corresponds to a pseudogene. This CDR3 has 15 residues. This chain's CDR3 is CASSETWGYYNEQFF. Here the CDR3 DNA reads TGTGCCAGCAGCGAAACCTGGGGGTATTACAATGAGCAGTTCTTC.

This chain uses TRBV19 with TRBJ1-5; 11 nucleotides match TRBD1. This CDR3 comprises 16 residues. In germline, CDR1 is LNHDA, CDR2 SQIVND (reference sequence). Trimming removed 3 bases from V and 5 bases from J; junction bases left unmatched: 6. The CDR3, as DNA: TGTGCCAGTAGTATGGGGGACAGGGGGTTGGATCAGCCCCAGCATTTT. Translation gives CASSMGDRGLDQPQHF. Full variable domain (missing parts from reference TRBV19 and TRBJ1-5): DGGITQSPKYLFRKEGQNVTLSCEQNLNHDAMYWYRQDPGQGLRLIYYSQIVNDFQKGDIAEGYSVSREKKESFPLTVTSAQKNPTAFYLCASSMGDRGLDQPQHFGDGTRLSIL.

Turning to this clone: Distinct nucleotide sequences in the sample also encode this CDR3. The chain recombines TRBV7-9 with TRBJ1-1, with D uncertain. Germline lookup yields CDR1 SEHNR and CDR2 FQNEAQ (reference sequence). This CDR3 has 13 residues. Trimming took off 1 base at V and 5 bases at J, with 8 bases between the two ends. Here the CDR3 reads CASSLEGGTEAFF. CDR3 coding DNA: TGTGCCAGCAGCTTAGAAGGCGGGACTGAAGCTTTCTTT.

This chain joins TRBV19 and TRBJ2-3, with unresolved D. There are 14 residues in the CDR3. From germline, CDR1 is LNHDA and CDR2 SQIVND (reference sequence). With 6 bases removed from V and 2 bases from J, the gap between germline ends came to 12 bases. CDR3: CASSVLQPTDTQYF. CDR3 nucleotide sequence: TGTGCCAGTAGCGTGCTCCAACCCACAGATACGCAGTATTTT.

The chain has TRBV7-7 and TRBJ1-1; D gene uncertain. The ends were cut back, 5 bases at V and 1 base at J, with 11 bases in the middle. The CDR3 extends over 14 amino acids. The germline CDR1 and CDR2 sequences are SSHAT and FNYEAQ (reference sequence). CDR3 nucleotide sequence: TGTGCCAGCAGCCCATGGACGAGGAACACTGAAGCTTTCTTT. It encodes CASSPWTRNTEAFF.

The CDR3 nucleotides read TGTGCCAGCAGTCCTAATACAGGAAGCTACGAGCAGTACTTC. Its protein product is CASSPNTGSYEQYF. The chain has TRBV11-2 and TRBJ2-7, with TRBD1 as a possible D gene (5 bases). The CDR3 sequence is 14 residues long. V lost 6 bases, J lost 3 bases, and 15 bases lay in between. Germline V gene lookup returns CDR1 SGHAT and CDR2 FQNNGV.

Notes on this clone: It is likely a read error, because the conserved phenylalanine at the end of the CDR3 is missing. The chain couples TRBV29-1 to TRBJ1-1; TRBD1 matches 9 bases. The CDR3 contains 14 residues. Looked up from germline, CDR1 is SQVTM and CDR2 is ANQGSEA. The trim removed 6 bases at V and 4 bases at J, leaving 9 bases unmatched. CDR3 amino acids: CSVALQGAPTEAFS. CDR3 sequence (DNA): TGCAGCGTCGCACTACAGGGGGCCCCCACTGAAGCTTTCTCT.

This clone was detected ten times or more. V is TRBV2 and J is TRBJ2-2, with D unclear. Trimming stripped 6 bases from V and 1 base from J, with 9 bases between. This CDR3 is built from 14 residues. Germline V gives CDR1 SNHLY, CDR2 FYNNEI. The CDR3 bases are TGTGCCAGCAGGGCCGACATGAACACCGGGGAGCTGTTTTTT. It specifies CASRADMNTGELFF.

This sequence joins TRBV5-4 and TRBJ2-1; possibly TRBD2 for D (6 bases). This CDR3 contains 12 residues. Germline V gene data show CDR1 as SGHNT and CDR2 as YYREEE (reference sequence). The CDR3 protein is CAEGDVYNEQFF. The CDR3 DNA is TGTGCGGAGGGAGACGTCTACAATGAGCAGTTCTTC.

The chain joins TRBV4-2 to TRBJ2-2, with D possibly TRBD2 on 5 matching bases. Germline CDR1 reads LGHNA; CDR2 reads YNFKEQ. Trimming removed 0 bases from V and 5 bases from J, with 7 bases in between. CDR3 length: 14 amino acids. CDR3 in DNA: TGTGCCAGCAGCCAAGATCGGAGGACCGGGGAGCTGTTTTTT. This translates into CASSQDRRTGELFF.

This clone has a single count. The chain joins TRBV11-3 to TRBJ2-1, with D maybe TRBD2 (5 bases). The CDR3 length is 13 residues. Between the trimmed V and J ends, which lost 5 bases and 6 bases, there was a span of 11 bases. CDR1 and CDR2 from the germline V gene are SGHNT and YENEEA. CDR3 nucleotides: TGTGCCAGCAGCCCTCAGCGGTTCAATGAGCAGTTCTTC. Translating gives CASSPQRFNEQFF.

The V gene is TRBV19, the J gene TRBJ2-3; TRBD2 agrees at 10 bases. The germline V gene has CDR1 LNHDA and CDR2 SQIVND (reference sequence). The CDR3 sequence is 15 residues long. Trimming took 3 bases from V and 4 from J; bases not matched to a gene: 4. The DNA for the CDR3 is TGTGCCAGTAGTATTACTAGCGGGACAGCAGATACGCAGTATTTT. This sequence encodes CASSITSGTADTQYF.

This clone showed up many times. This rearrangement joins TRBV5-1 to TRBJ1-1; TRBD1 aligns across 8 bases. Germline CDR1 SGHRS, CDR2 YFSETQ. The CDR3 spans 13 residues. Trimming removed 4 bases from V and 5 bases from J; junction bases left unmatched: 4. The CDR3 DNA reads TGCGCCAGCAGCCCAAGGACAGGGACTGAAGCTTTCTTT. This codes for CASSPRTGTEAFF. Complete variable domain (other parts from reference TRBV5-1 and TRBJ1-1): KAGVTQTPRYLIKTRGQQVTLSCSPISGHRSVSWYQQTPGQGLQFLFEYFSETQRNKGNFPGRFSGRQFSNSRSEMNVSTLELGDSALYLCASSPRTGTEAFFGQGTRLTVV.